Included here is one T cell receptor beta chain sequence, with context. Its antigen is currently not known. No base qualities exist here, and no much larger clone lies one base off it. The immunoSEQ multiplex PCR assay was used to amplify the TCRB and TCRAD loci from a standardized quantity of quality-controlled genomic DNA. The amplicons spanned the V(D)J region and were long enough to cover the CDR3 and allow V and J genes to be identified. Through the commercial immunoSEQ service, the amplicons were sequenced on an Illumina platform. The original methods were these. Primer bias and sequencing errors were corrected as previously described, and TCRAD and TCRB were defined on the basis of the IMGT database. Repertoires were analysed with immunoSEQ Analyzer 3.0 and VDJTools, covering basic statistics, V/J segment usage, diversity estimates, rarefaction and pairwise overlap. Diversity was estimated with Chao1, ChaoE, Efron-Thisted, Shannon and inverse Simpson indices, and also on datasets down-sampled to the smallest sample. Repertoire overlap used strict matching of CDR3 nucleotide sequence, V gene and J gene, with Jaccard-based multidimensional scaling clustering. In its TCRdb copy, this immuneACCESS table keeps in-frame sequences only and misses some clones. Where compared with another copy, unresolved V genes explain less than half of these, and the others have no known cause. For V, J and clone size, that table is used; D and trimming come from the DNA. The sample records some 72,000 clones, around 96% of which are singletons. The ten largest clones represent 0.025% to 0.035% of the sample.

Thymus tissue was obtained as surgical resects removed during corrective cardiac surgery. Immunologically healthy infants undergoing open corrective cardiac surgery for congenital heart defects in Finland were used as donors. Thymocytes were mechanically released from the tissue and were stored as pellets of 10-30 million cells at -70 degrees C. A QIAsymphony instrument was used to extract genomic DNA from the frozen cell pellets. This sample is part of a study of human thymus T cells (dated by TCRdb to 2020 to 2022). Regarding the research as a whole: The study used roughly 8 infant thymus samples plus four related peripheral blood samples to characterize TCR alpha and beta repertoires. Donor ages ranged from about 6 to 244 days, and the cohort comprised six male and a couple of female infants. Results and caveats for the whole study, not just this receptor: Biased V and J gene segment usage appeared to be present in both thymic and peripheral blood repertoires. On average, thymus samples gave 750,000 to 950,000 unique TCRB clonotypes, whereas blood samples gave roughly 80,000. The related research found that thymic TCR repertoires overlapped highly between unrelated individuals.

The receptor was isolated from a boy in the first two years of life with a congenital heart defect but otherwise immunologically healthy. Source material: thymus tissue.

This receptor has the CDR3 CASRGGPSTDTQYF. DNA sequence: TGTGCCAGCAGAGGCGGCCCTAGCACAGATACGCAGTATTTT. Rearrangement joined TRBV6-5 to TRBJ2-3; there is no confident call for the D gene. There are 14 amino acids in the CDR3, from cysteine to phenylalanine inclusive. The entry retains the CDR3 DNA only, 42 bases that are in frame from base 1. The V and J ends are trimmed by 6 bases and 0 bases, leaving 10 bases between them. Per the germline V gene, MNHEY is the CDR1 and SVGAGI is the CDR2.